Listed below are T cell receptor beta chains from one sample, sequenced in a study of blood T cell repertoires in COVID-19. Sequenced by immunoSEQ multiplex PCR; TCRdb stores in-frame clones only, minus some. Of 210,000 or so clones in the sample, 88% were seen once. The specimen sequenced was peripheral blood. Receptor source: a woman between 40 and 55 years old who had recovered from COVID-19. Both conserved end residues are part of each CDR3. The order of the fields is CDR3 DNA, CDR3 protein, clone size, J gene, CDR3 length, D gene, V gene. A D gene is named only where the DNA matches it firmly. Size tells how often a clone was seen (once, few, many) or the class of an expanded clone, and some rows leave it out.

CDR3 DNA: TGTGCCAGCAGTAGTCCGGGACAGAGCTACAATGAGCAGTTCTTC
CDR3 protein: CASSSPGQSYNEQFF
clone size: NA
J gene: TRBJ2-1
CDR3 length: 15
D gene: TRBD1
V gene: TRBV28

CDR3 DNA: TGCGCCAGCAGCCAGGATATGGTCGGGGTCCGGAGTGAAAAACTGTTTTTT
CDR3 protein: CASSQDMVGVRSEKLFF
clone size: NA
J gene: TRBJ1-4
CDR3 length: 17
D gene: NA
V gene: TRBV4-1

CDR3 DNA: TGTGCCAGCAGCTTAACGACAGGATCCTACGAGCAGTACTTC
CDR3 protein: CASSLTTGSYEQYF
clone size: NA
J gene: TRBJ2-7
CDR3 length: 14
D gene: NA
V gene: TRBV7-8

CDR3 DNA: TGTGCCAGCAGCGATAGACAGGGGGCGGGCACTGAAGCTTTCTTT
CDR3 protein: CASSDRQGAGTEAFF
clone size: once
J gene: TRBJ1-1
CDR3 length: 15
D gene: TRBD1
V gene: TRBV6-2/TRBV6-3

CDR3 DNA: TGTGCCAGCAGCTTATGGGACAGAAACACTGAAGCTTTCTTT
CDR3 protein: CASSLWDRNTEAFF
clone size: NA
J gene: TRBJ1-1
CDR3 length: 14
D gene: TRBD1
V gene: TRBV5-5

CDR3 DNA: TGTGCCAGTCGGACTAGCGGGACCAAAGAGACCCAGTACTTC
CDR3 protein: CASRTSGTKETQYF
clone size: NA
J gene: TRBJ2-5
CDR3 length: 14
D gene: TRBD2
V gene: TRBV7-8

CDR3 DNA: TGTGCCAGCAGCGCCGGGACTAGTATAGGAGAGACCCAGTACTTC
CDR3 protein: CASSAGTSIGETQYF
clone size: once
J gene: TRBJ2-5
CDR3 length: 15
D gene: TRBD2
V gene: TRBV2

CDR3 DNA: TGTGCCAGCAGCTTAGCCGTCAGTACCGGGGAGCTGTTTTTT
CDR3 protein: CASSLAVSTGELFF
clone size: NA
J gene: TRBJ2-2
CDR3 length: 14
D gene: NA
V gene: TRBV7-9

CDR3 DNA: TGTGCCAGCAGCTTGGGGGGGACTTCAAGCAATCAGCCCCAGCATTTT
CDR3 protein: CASSLGGTSSNQPQHF
clone size: once
J gene: TRBJ1-5
CDR3 length: 16
D gene: NA
V gene: TRBV5-5

CDR3 DNA: TGTGCCAGCAGTGACGAGACAGGGTTAAACGAGCAGTACTTC
CDR3 protein: CASSDETGLNEQYF
clone size: NA
J gene: TRBJ2-7
CDR3 length: 14
D gene: TRBD1
V gene: TRBV6-1

CDR3 DNA: TGTGCCAGCAGCCCCTATCTAGCGGGAGAAGTTGAGCAGTACTTC
CDR3 protein: CASSPYLAGEVEQYF
clone size: once
J gene: TRBJ2-7
CDR3 length: 15
D gene: TRBD2
V gene: TRBV14

CDR3 DNA: TGTGCCAGTAGTACCGTGGTGGGACTAGCGGGAGTTAATACGCAGTATTTT
CDR3 protein: CASSTVVGLAGVNTQYF
clone size: once
J gene: TRBJ2-3
CDR3 length: 17
D gene: TRBD2
V gene: TRBV19

CDR3 DNA: TGTGCTAGTGGCCAGCAGGATAATCAGCCCCAGCATTTT
CDR3 protein: CASGQQDNQPQHF
clone size: NA
J gene: TRBJ1-5
CDR3 length: 13
D gene: NA
V gene: TRBV12-5

CDR3 DNA: TGTGCCACCTGGCGGCCCAGGGTCCGAGTCTATGGCTACACCTTC
CDR3 protein: CATWRPRVRVYGYTF
clone size: once
J gene: TRBJ1-2
CDR3 length: 15
D gene: NA
V gene: TRBV28

CDR3 DNA: TGTGCCAGCAGTGGGATCCAGGGGTCTCAGCCCCAGCATTTT
CDR3 protein: CASSGIQGSQPQHF
clone size: once
J gene: TRBJ1-5
CDR3 length: 14
D gene: NA
V gene: TRBV2

CDR3 DNA: TGTGCCAGCAGCCAAACTAGCTACCCCCAAGAGACCCAGTACTTC
CDR3 protein: CASSQTSYPQETQYF
clone size: NA
J gene: TRBJ2-5
CDR3 length: 15
D gene: NA
V gene: TRBV7-2

CDR3 DNA: TGTGCCAGCTCACCCCCCGGGACAGGGGGCGCGACTACCGAGCAGTACTTC
CDR3 protein: CASSPPGTGGATTEQYF
clone size: NA
J gene: TRBJ2-7
CDR3 length: 17
D gene: TRBD1
V gene: TRBV18

CDR3 DNA: TGTGCCAGCAGCCATATAATGGGGGGTAACTATGGCTACACCTTC
CDR3 protein: CASSHIMGGNYGYTF
clone size: NA
J gene: TRBJ1-2
CDR3 length: 15
D gene: NA
V gene: TRBV4-2

CDR3 DNA: TGTGCCAGCTCACCACGGGCTAGCGGGAGGGATCTCAATGAGCAGTTCTTC
CDR3 protein: CASSPRASGRDLNEQFF
clone size: NA
J gene: TRBJ2-1
CDR3 length: 17
D gene: TRBD2
V gene: TRBV18

CDR3 DNA: TGCGCCAGCAGCCAAGATGGACTAGTGGATGAGCAGTTCTTC
CDR3 protein: CASSQDGLVDEQFF
clone size: NA
J gene: TRBJ2-1
CDR3 length: 14
D gene: TRBD2
V gene: TRBV4-1

CDR3 DNA: TGTGCCAGCCTCGGGCCGGGACTAGCGGGAAGCTCCTACAATGAGCAGTTCTTC
CDR3 protein: CASLGPGLAGSSYNEQFF
clone size: NA
J gene: TRBJ2-1
CDR3 length: 18
D gene: TRBD2
V gene: TRBV2

CDR3 DNA: TGTGCCAGCAGTCCGGGACTGATAAATTCACCCCTCCACTTT
CDR3 protein: CASSPGLINSPLHF
clone size: NA
J gene: TRBJ1-6
CDR3 length: 14
D gene: NA
V gene: TRBV28

CDR3 DNA: TGTGCCAGCAGTTATTCCGGGACTACCACAGATACGCAGTATTTT
CDR3 protein: CASSYSGTTTDTQYF
clone size: NA
J gene: TRBJ2-3
CDR3 length: 15
D gene: TRBD2
V gene: TRBV7-2

CDR3 DNA: TGTGCCAGCTCAGGATCTCTCCTAGCGGGAGATGAGACCGGGGAGCTGTTTTTT
CDR3 protein: CASSGSLLAGDETGELFF
clone size: NA
J gene: TRBJ2-2
CDR3 length: 18
D gene: TRBD2
V gene: TRBV18

CDR3 DNA: TGCGCCAGCATGGCAGAAGAGACCCAGTACTTC
CDR3 protein: CASMAEETQYF
clone size: once
J gene: TRBJ2-5
CDR3 length: 11
D gene: NA
V gene: TRBV5-1

CDR3 DNA: TGTGCCAGCAGCGGCGGGACTAGCGGGAGTTACGAGCAGTACTTC
CDR3 protein: CASSGGTSGSYEQYF
clone size: NA
J gene: TRBJ2-7
CDR3 length: 15
D gene: TRBD2
V gene: TRBV9

CDR3 DNA: TGTGCCAGCTCACCAGAGGGATTCTCCTATAATTCACCCCTCCACTTT
CDR3 protein: CASSPEGFSYNSPLHF
clone size: NA
J gene: TRBJ1-6
CDR3 length: 16
D gene: NA
V gene: TRBV18

CDR3 DNA: TGTGCCAGCTCACCAGAGGGAGGGCCGGGGGAGCAGTACTTC
CDR3 protein: CASSPEGGPGEQYF
clone size: NA
J gene: TRBJ2-7
CDR3 length: 14
D gene: TRBD2
V gene: TRBV18

CDR3 DNA: TGTGCCAGCAGCTCAAGGGGGACGTCGGTAATCGGGGAGCTGTTTTTT
CDR3 protein: CASSSRGTSVIGELFF
clone size: NA
J gene: TRBJ2-2
CDR3 length: 16
D gene: NA
V gene: TRBV7-9

CDR3 DNA: TGCGCCAGCAGTCCAGGAGGGACAGGGGCATCCTATGGCTACACCTTC
CDR3 protein: CASSPGGTGASYGYTF
clone size: NA
J gene: TRBJ1-2
CDR3 length: 16
D gene: TRBD1
V gene: TRBV5-1

CDR3 DNA: TGTGCCAGCAGGATGGGGCTAGCGGGATACAATGAGCAGTTCTTC
CDR3 protein: CASRMGLAGYNEQFF
clone size: NA
J gene: TRBJ2-1
CDR3 length: 15
D gene: TRBD2
V gene: TRBV5-5

CDR3 DNA: TGTGCCAGCAGCCGACGTAGCGGGATGGAGACCCAGTACTTC
CDR3 protein: CASSRRSGMETQYF
clone size: NA
J gene: TRBJ2-5
CDR3 length: 14
D gene: TRBD2
V gene: TRBV3-1/TRBV3-2

CDR3 DNA: TGTGCCAGCCGACAAGGACAGAGTCACTATGGCTACACCTTC
CDR3 protein: CASRQGQSHYGYTF
clone size: NA
J gene: TRBJ1-2
CDR3 length: 14
D gene: NA
V gene: TRBV6-5

CDR3 DNA: TGTGCCAGCAAACCTAGCGCCCAAGAGACCCAGTACTTC
CDR3 protein: CASKPSAQETQYF
clone size: NA
J gene: TRBJ2-5
CDR3 length: 13
D gene: NA
V gene: TRBV12-3/TRBV12-4

CDR3 DNA: TGTGCCAGCAGCCAGGGGAGCCCATCAAATCAGCCCCAGCATTTT
CDR3 protein: CASSQGSPSNQPQHF
clone size: once
J gene: TRBJ1-5
CDR3 length: 15
D gene: NA
V gene: TRBV3-1/TRBV3-2

CDR3 DNA: TGTGCCACCCCACCCGTCAGGGAGGGGAAAGAGACCCAGTACTTC
CDR3 protein: CATPPVREGKETQYF
clone size: NA
J gene: TRBJ2-5
CDR3 length: 15
D gene: TRBD2
V gene: TRBV24-1

CDR3 DNA: TGTGCCAGCTCACCTGCAGGGGCTAGGGGCTCCTACAATGAGCAGTTCTTC
CDR3 protein: CASSPAGARGSYNEQFF
clone size: NA
J gene: TRBJ2-1
CDR3 length: 17
D gene: NA
V gene: TRBV18

CDR3 DNA: TGTGCCAGCAGCGTCACGACTAGCGGGAGAACTGGCACCGGGGAGCTGTTTTTT
CDR3 protein: CASSVTTSGRTGTGELFF
clone size: few
J gene: TRBJ2-2
CDR3 length: 18
D gene: TRBD2
V gene: TRBV9

CDR3 DNA: TGTGCCAGCAGCCCCCGGACAGGGGTGGATGAGCAGTACTTC
CDR3 protein: CASSPRTGVDEQYF
clone size: NA
J gene: TRBJ2-7
CDR3 length: 14
D gene: TRBD1
V gene: TRBV2

CDR3 DNA: TGTGCCAGCAGTCCTACAGGGGGGGAAGGCTACACCTTC
CDR3 protein: CASSPTGGEGYTF
clone size: NA
J gene: TRBJ1-2
CDR3 length: 13
D gene: TRBD1
V gene: TRBV6-5

CDR3 DNA: TGTGCCAGCAGCTTGGGATTACAGGACAGGACAGAGTATTTT
CDR3 protein: CASSLGLQDRTEYF
clone size: NA
J gene: TRBJ2-3
CDR3 length: 14
D gene: TRBD1
V gene: TRBV5-4

CDR3 DNA: TGTGCCAGCAGTTTATCGGGGACACCTTTTGATGGCTACACCTTC
CDR3 protein: CASSLSGTPFDGYTF
clone size: NA
J gene: TRBJ1-2
CDR3 length: 15
D gene: NA
V gene: TRBV28

CDR3 DNA: TGTGCCTGGAGCATTTATTCACCCCTCCACTTT
CDR3 protein: CAWSIYSPLHF
clone size: NA
J gene: TRBJ1-6
CDR3 length: 11
D gene: NA
V gene: TRBV30

CDR3 DNA: TGCGCCAGCAGCTTGGGGTTAGCGGGAGTAGGTTGGCAGTTCTTC
CDR3 protein: CASSLGLAGVGWQFF
clone size: NA
J gene: TRBJ2-1
CDR3 length: 15
D gene: TRBD2
V gene: TRBV5-1

CDR3 DNA: TGTGCCAGTAGTACAGGGGGCTCGATTGGCAATGAAGCTTTCTTT
CDR3 protein: CASSTGGSIGNEAFF
clone size: once
J gene: TRBJ1-1
CDR3 length: 15
D gene: TRBD1
V gene: TRBV19

CDR3 DNA: TGTGCCTGGAGTAACAGGGGTGGCTACGAGCAGTACTTC
CDR3 protein: CAWSNRGGYEQYF
clone size: NA
J gene: TRBJ2-7
CDR3 length: 13
D gene: TRBD1
V gene: TRBV30

CDR3 DNA: TGTGCCAGCCAAGGGGTTAAAAAACTGTTTTTT
CDR3 protein: CASQGVKKLFF
clone size: NA
J gene: TRBJ1-4
CDR3 length: 11
D gene: NA
V gene: TRBV28

CDR3 DNA: TGTGCCAGCTCACCAAACCAACCTACAGGGGGGAATTCACCCCTCCACTTT
CDR3 protein: CASSPNQPTGGNSPLHF
clone size: few
J gene: TRBJ1-6
CDR3 length: 17
D gene: TRBD1
V gene: TRBV18

CDR3 DNA: TGTGCCATAAGAGGATCCTACAATGAGCAGTTCTTC
CDR3 protein: CAIRGSYNEQFF
clone size: few
J gene: TRBJ2-1
CDR3 length: 12
D gene: NA
V gene: TRBV19

CDR3 DNA: TGCGCCAGCAGCCCGACTAGCGGGTCGCCCCAAGAGACCCAGTACTTC
CDR3 protein: CASSPTSGSPQETQYF
clone size: NA
J gene: TRBJ2-5
CDR3 length: 16
D gene: TRBD2
V gene: TRBV5-1

CDR3 DNA: TGTGCCAGCAGCCAAGCGTGGGGCGGGAGGAACACCCTGAACTTC
CDR3 protein: CASSQAWGGRNTLNF
clone size: NA
J gene: TRBJ2-7
CDR3 length: 15
D gene: TRBD2
V gene: TRBV3-1/TRBV3-2

CDR3 DNA: TGTGCCAGCAGCTCCACTATATTACTCGGCAATGAGCAGTTCTTC
CDR3 protein: CASSSTILLGNEQFF
clone size: NA
J gene: TRBJ2-1
CDR3 length: 15
D gene: NA
V gene: TRBV11-2

CDR3 DNA: TGTGCCAGCAGCCCGAGCGGGACAGGCTCCTACGAGCAGTACTTC
CDR3 protein: CASSPSGTGSYEQYF
clone size: NA
J gene: TRBJ2-7
CDR3 length: 15
D gene: NA
V gene: TRBV7-3

CDR3 DNA: TGTGCCAGTACCCTCAGGGCCGCGGAATCCTATGGCTACACCTTC
CDR3 protein: CASTLRAAESYGYTF
clone size: NA
J gene: TRBJ1-2
CDR3 length: 15
D gene: NA
V gene: TRBV19

CDR3 DNA: TGTGCCAGCAGCTTCTCCGGGACAGCGGGCACTGAAGCTTTCTTT
CDR3 protein: CASSFSGTAGTEAFF
clone size: NA
J gene: TRBJ1-1
CDR3 length: 15
D gene: TRBD1
V gene: TRBV7-2